Sequencing of this T cell receptor (beta chain) was carried out in a study of T cells in localized non-small cell lung cancer. Points from the study as a whole: Appearing in adjacent lung were a median about 59 of the top 100 tumor clones. Uninvolved adjacent lung had higher T cell clonality than tumor and all other tissues.

As regards this clone: What it binds is not known.

Only in-frame clones appear in the TCRdb table, and some are missing; sequencing was by immunoSEQ multiplex PCR. Altogether some 2,900 clones are present, 33% being singletons, with the ten largest covering 12%. This specimen consisted of normal lung tissue next to the tumor, obtained before any cancer treatment. This TCR was sampled from a man aged 40-75 years with stage I lung adenocarcinoma.

CDR3 residues: CASSYDEYNEQFF. CDR3 coding DNA: TGTGCCAGCAGTTATGATGAGTACAATGAGCAGTTCTTC. This chain connects TRBV6-8 to TRBJ2-1; D gene ambiguous. Trimming took 3 bases from V and 4 from J, leaving 7 bases between them. Germline assignment: CDR1 MNHGY and CDR2 SAAAGT. The CDR3 contains 13 residues.